These 20 T cell receptor beta chains originate from one sample sequenced in a study of neurological immune-mediated disorders. TCRdb reanalysed the 5' RACE reads using MiXCR and keeps one entry per CDR3 protein. The table lists 71,000 or so distinct CDR3 sequences, roughly 13% of them singletons. Time point denoted: longitudinal time-point 1 (baseline). The specimen was PBMCs. These receptors originate from a female donor with HTLV-1-associated myelopathy (HAM/TSP).

At least ten counts were recorded for this clonotype. The CDR3 reads CASSPGHGQFF. CDR3 nucleotides: TGTGCCAGCAGCCCGGGACATGGGCAGTTCTTC. The chain uses TRBV9 and TRBJ2-1; D is possibly TRBD1 (6 bases). The CDR3 has 11 amino acids. Looked up from germline, CDR1 is SGDLS and CDR2 is YYNGEE. The V gene lost 4 bases and the J gene lost 12 bases, with 11 bases spanning the gap.

This clonotype was counted at least ten times. This chain joins TRBV21-1 and TRBJ2-2; TRBD1 reflects the table's D call only, with no check against the DNA. TRBV21-1 is flagged as a pseudogene. The CDR3 has 15 residues. The CDR3 spells CAHNRGGRGTGELFF. The CDR3 DNA reads as TGTGCCCACAACCGCGGGGGCCGGGGCACCGGGGAGCTGTTTTTT.

There are many counts of this clonotype. The CDR3 protein is CSVGGSGELFF. CDR3 DNA: TGCAGCGTGGGGGGGTCCGGGGAGCTGTTTTTT. The J gene is TRBJ2-2, the V gene TRBV29-1; the match to TRBD2 covers 7 bases. V was pared by 6 bases and J by 6 bases, with 1 base of the junction left unmatched. Germline V gene lookup returns CDR1 SQVTM and CDR2 ANQGSEA. The CDR3 length is 11 residues.

This clonotype was seen ten or more times. The gene calls are TRBV9 and TRBJ1-5; TRBD1 matches 11 bases. CDR1 and CDR2 (germline): SGDLS, YYNGEE. V was clipped by 3 bases and J by 4 bases; unmatched bases: 6. The CDR3 has 16 residues. The CDR3 region is CASSAGTGGSNQPQHF. The CDR3 nucleotides read TGTGCCAGCAGCGCGGGGACAGGGGGTAGTAATCAGCCCCAGCATTTT.

This clonotype has at least ten counts. This rearrangement joins TRBV4-2 to TRBJ2-4, with no clear D. V lost 0 bases and J 2 bases, leaving 14 bases between the germline ends. The CDR3 is 17 amino acids. Germline CDR1 reads LGHNA; CDR2 reads YNFKEQ. The CDR3 loop reads CASSQELVIGPKNIQYF. DNA of the CDR3: TGTGCCAGCAGCCAAGAATTGGTAATAGGGCCCAAAAACATTCAGTACTTC.

There are many counts of this clonotype. The gene calls are TRBV12-3 or TRBV12-4 and TRBJ1-6; D call uncertain. CDR3 length: 11 amino acids. V lost 1 base and J lost 8, with 0 bases in between. CDR3 amino acids: CASSLDSPLHF. The DNA for the CDR3 is TGTGCCAGCAGTTTAGATTCACCCCTCCACTTT.

This clonotype was detected ten times or more. CDR3: CSARSRDMHYGYTF. In DNA, the CDR3 is TGCAGCGCCCGCTCACGGGACATGCACTATGGCTACACCTTC. The genes are TRBV29-1 and TRBJ1-2; D possibly corresponds to TRBD1 (6 bases). The CDR3 sequence is 14 residues long. Per the germline V gene, CDR1 is SQVTM and CDR2 is ANQGSEA. V lost 7 bases and J 3 bases, leaving 18 bases between the germline ends.

This clonotype was counted at least ten times. The chain links TRBV7-9 to TRBJ2-1; 12 positions agree with TRBD2. This CDR3 region has 17 residues. J lost 7 bases, V lost 1 base, and 8 bases had no gene match. Germline CDR1 reads SEHNR; CDR2 reads FQNEAQ (reference sequence). CDR3 DNA sequence: TGTGCCAGCAGCTTAGGCCCCCTAGCGGGGGGGCGGAATGAGCAGTTCTTC. It is translated as CASSLGPLAGGRNEQFF.

V and J are TRBV27 and TRBJ1-1; D may be TRBD1 (6 bases). The CDR3 is 13 residues long. CDR1 and CDR2 (germline): MNHEY, SMNVEV (reference sequence). V was trimmed by 4 bases and J by 1 base, leaving 7 bases between them. CDR3 residues: CASSWTANTEAFF. DNA of the CDR3: TGTGCCAGCAGTTGGACAGCGAACACTGAAGCTTTCTTT.

The chain has TRBV7-9 and TRBJ2-5; D might be TRBD1 or TRBD2, each matching 7 bases. Per germline, CDR1 SEHNR and CDR2 FQNEAQ (reference sequence). Trimming removed 5 bases from V and 1 base from J, with 14 bases in between. This CDR3 contains 15 residues. The CDR3 coding sequence is TGTGCCAGCAGCACGGGGGGACAGATCCAAGAGACCCAGTACTTC. Protein sequence: CASSTGGQIQETQYF.

This clonotype was detected many times. V and J are TRBV20-1 and TRBJ1-2; TRBD1 might be the D (5 bases). This CDR3 is built from 14 residues. Trimming removed 2 bases at V and 0 bases at J, with 10 bases between. CDR1 and CDR2 (germline): DFQATT, SNEGSKA (reference sequence). Written as DNA, the CDR3 is TGCAGTGCTAGAAGGCAGGGCGCTAACTATGGCTACACCTTC. Protein: CSARRQGANYGYTF.

This clonotype was observed at least ten times. The chain links TRBV28 to TRBJ2-2; D tentatively reads TRBD1 or TRBD2 (5 bases each). Trimming removed 3 bases at V and 0 bases at J, with 8 bases between. This CDR3 comprises 15 residues. Germline V lookup: CDR1 MDHEN, CDR2 SYDVKM. In DNA form, the CDR3 reads TGTGCCAGCAGTTTTGGGGGTCCGAACACCGGGGAGCTGTTTTTT. Translating gives CASSFGGPNTGELFF. The full variable domain, completed using reference TRBV28 and TRBJ2-2, is DVKVTQSSRYLVKRTGEKVFLECVQDMDHENMFWYRQDPGLGLRLIYFSYDVKMKEKGDIPEGYSVSREKKERFSLILESASTNQTSMYLCASSFGGPNTGELFFGEGSRLTVL.

The gene calls are TRBV9 and TRBJ1-2; the D is unclear. Deletions cut 2 bases from V and 10 bases from J, with 9 bases between. CDR1 is SGDLS and CDR2 is YYNGEE in the germline V gene. The CDR3 spans 11 residues. CDR3 region: CASSVAGDYTF. CDR3 coding DNA: TGTGCCAGCAGCGTTGCGGGTGACTACACCTTC.

There are many counts of this clonotype. The chain recombines TRBV5-1 with TRBJ2-6; no definite D call. V was pared by 4 bases and J by 0 bases, with 14 bases between. The CDR3 extends over 17 amino acids. Per germline, CDR1 SGHRS and CDR2 YFSETQ. CDR3 sequence (DNA): TGCGCCAGCAGCCCCAATGGACGGAGCTCTGGGGCCAACGTCCTGACTTTC. As protein: CASSPNGRSSGANVLTF.

This clonotype has a count of ten or more. The rearrangement joins TRBV7-9 to TRBJ1-5; perhaps TRBD1 as D (5 bases). The CDR3 is 18 residues long. In germline, CDR1 is SEHNR, CDR2 FQNEAQ (reference sequence). Trimming took 4 bases from V and 7 from J, leaving 26 bases between them. CDR3 in DNA: TGTGCCAGCAGCTGTCTCCTTTTCCGGGACCGGCTAAAGCAGCCCCAGCATTTT. This gives the protein CASSCLLFRDRLKQPQHF.

This clonotype was found many times. The rearrangement uses TRBV20-1 and TRBJ1-5; 7 bases line up with TRBD1. The CDR3 is made up of 14 amino acids. V shed 4 bases and J 7 bases; nucleotides not matched to a gene: 10. Germline V gene sequence: CDR1 DFQATT, CDR2 SNEGSKA (reference sequence). CDR3 amino acids: CSANRGLIKQPQHF. CDR3 DNA: TGCAGTGCTAACAGGGGACTTATCAAACAGCCCCAGCATTTT.

V usage is TRBV5-1 and J usage is TRBJ2-1; D is possibly TRBD1 (5 bases). The CDR3 loop spans 12 amino acids. The V and J ends lost 4 bases and 9 bases respectively, with 11 bases between them. The germline CDR1 and CDR2 sequences are SGHRS and YFSETQ. This CDR3 is CASSNQGAEQFF. CDR3 coding DNA: TGCGCCAGCAGCAACCAGGGCGCTGAGCAGTTCTTC.

This clonotype occurred many times. The rearrangement links TRBV5-1 to TRBJ2-1, with D hard to call. Germline CDR1 is SGHRS and CDR2 is YFSETQ. The CDR3 is 12 residues long. The V end lost 2 bases, the J end lost 5 bases, and 5 bases lay between the germline ends. The CDR3 nucleotides are TGCGCCAGCAGCTTCGGTAACAATGAGCAGTTCTTC. This translates into CASSFGNNEQFF. Filled out from reference TRBV5-1 and TRBJ2-1, the complete variable domain reads KAGVTQTPRYLIKTRGQQVTLSCSPISGHRSVSWYQQTPGQGLQFLFEYFSETQRNKGNFPGRFSGRQFSNSRSEMNVSTLELGDSALYLCASSFGNNEQFFGPGTRLTVL.

This clonotype was seen repeatedly, ten times or more. The chain is built from TRBV5-1 and TRBJ2-7, with 8 bases aligning to TRBD2. J lost 3 bases, V lost 4 bases, and 6 bases had no gene match. The CDR3 totals 14 residues. Germline values: CDR1 SGHRS, CDR2 YFSETQ. The CDR3 reads CASSPGTSNYEQYF. CDR3 nucleotides: TGCGCCAGCAGCCCTGGGACTAGTAACTACGAGCAGTACTTC.

This clonotype was recorded at least ten times. The chain employs TRBV4-2 and TRBJ2-3; D not certain. This CDR3 comprises 16 residues. V was shortened by 0 bases and J by 2 bases, with 12 bases between the two germline ends. The germline gives CDR1 LGHNA, CDR2 YNFKEQ. The CDR3 DNA is TGTGCCAGCAGCCAAGAGACCGGAATACACACAGATACGCAGTATTTT. It translates to CASSQETGIHTDTQYF.